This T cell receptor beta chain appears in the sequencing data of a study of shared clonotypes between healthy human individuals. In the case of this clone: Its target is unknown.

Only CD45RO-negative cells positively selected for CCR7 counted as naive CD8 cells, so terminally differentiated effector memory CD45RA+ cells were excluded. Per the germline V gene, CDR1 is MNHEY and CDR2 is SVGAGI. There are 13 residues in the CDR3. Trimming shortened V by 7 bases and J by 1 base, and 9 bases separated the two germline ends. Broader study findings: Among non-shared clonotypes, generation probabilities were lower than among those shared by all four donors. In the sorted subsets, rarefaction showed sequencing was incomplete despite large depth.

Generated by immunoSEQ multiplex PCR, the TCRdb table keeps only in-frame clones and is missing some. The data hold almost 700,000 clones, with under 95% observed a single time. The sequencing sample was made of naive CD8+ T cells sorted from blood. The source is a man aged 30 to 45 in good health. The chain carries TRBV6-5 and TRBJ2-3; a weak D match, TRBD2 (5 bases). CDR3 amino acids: CASTPRGTDTQYF. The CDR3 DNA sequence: TGTGCCAGCACCCCGAGGGGCACAGATACGCAGTATTTT.